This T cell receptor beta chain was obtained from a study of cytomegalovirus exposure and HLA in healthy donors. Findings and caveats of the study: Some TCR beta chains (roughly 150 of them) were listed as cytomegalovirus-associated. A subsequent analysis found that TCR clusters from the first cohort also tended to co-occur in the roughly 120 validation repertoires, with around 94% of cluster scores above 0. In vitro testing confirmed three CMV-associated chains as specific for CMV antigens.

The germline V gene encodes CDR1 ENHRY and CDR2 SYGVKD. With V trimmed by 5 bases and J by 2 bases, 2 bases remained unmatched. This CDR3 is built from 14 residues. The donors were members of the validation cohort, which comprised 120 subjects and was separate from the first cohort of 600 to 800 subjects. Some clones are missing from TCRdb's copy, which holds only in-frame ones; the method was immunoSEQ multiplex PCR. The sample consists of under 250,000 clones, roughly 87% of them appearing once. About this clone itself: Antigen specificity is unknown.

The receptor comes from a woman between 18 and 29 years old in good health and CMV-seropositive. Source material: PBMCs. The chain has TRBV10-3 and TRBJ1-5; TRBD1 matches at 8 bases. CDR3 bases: TGTGCCATCAGTTCGGACAGGGGCAATCAGCCCCAGCATTTT. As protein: CAISSDRGNQPQHF.